This TCR beta chain was identified during a study of cytomegalovirus exposure and HLA in healthy donors. Background on the study: Some 87 million unique TCRs from HLA-typed donors were held in an early release of data.

At the time of sampling, donors were nominally healthy, though unrecorded immune exposures were likely. This CDR3 is built from 16 residues. Trimming removed 4 bases from V and 3 bases from J; junction bases left unmatched: 9. CDR1 is SGHVS, CDR2 FNYEAQ, per germline. Primers included in the PCR were 60 Vbeta and 13 Jbeta primers. The authors' processing: Among the unique TCR beta chains that a later analysis counted, about 85 million in all, 9.5 million to 12 million were shared. Assay used: immunoSEQ multiplex PCR; TCRdb lists only in-frame clones, some missing. The D gene and trimming were derived from the DNA, and the V and J assignments and clone size from that table. The sample includes about 50,000 clones.

This clonotype was sampled from a man aged 18 to 30 in good health and CMV-seropositive. The sequenced sample consisted of PBMCs. This chain joins TRBV7-6 and TRBJ2-3, with TRBD2 matching over 8 bases. In nucleotides, the CDR3 is TGTGCCAGCAGCTCCCTGAGCGGGAGTCGGACAGATACGCAGTATTTT. Its translation: CASSSLSGSRTDTQYF.